Listed below are T cell receptor beta chains from one sample, sequenced in a study of T cell repertoires in cytomegalovirus infection. No antigen is known for these receptors. TCRdb passed the reads through MiXCR, listing each CDR3 protein once. This sample yields around 95,000 distinct CDR3 sequences, of which 25% to 30% are seen a single time; roughly 70% belongs to the top ten. The sequencing here drew on CD8+ T cells from cultured PBMCs, taken from culture after CMV antigen stimulation. The source of these receptors is a human donor in good health (CMV status not recorded). Some clones in this sample may be carry-over from other donors' samples. Each CDR3 is given with its conserved first and last residue. The D gene is left open where the match is weak. Rows may omit the clone size; those that give it use once, few, many or a size class.

D,J,size,V,CDR3,DNA
-,TRBJ1-2,many,TRBV7-9,CASSLAGENYGYTF,TGTGCCAGCAGCTTAGCTGGGGAGAACTATGGCTACACCTTC
TRBD1,TRBJ2-3,-,TRBV13,CASSTAKHRGSTDTQYF,TGTGCCAGCAGCACCGCCAAACACAGGGGCAGCACAGATACGCAGTATTTT
TRBD1,TRBJ1-2,-,TRBV18,CASSPRDRESYGYTF,TGTGCCAGCTCACCGCGGGACAGGGAAAGCTATGGCTACACCTTC
-,TRBJ2-1,few,TRBV7-9,CASIPPHNIHQFF,TGTGCCAGCATACCCCCTCACAACATTCACCAGTTCTTC
-,TRBJ1-3,-,TRBV7-8,CASSLYSGNTIYF,TGTGCCAGCAGCTTATATTCGGGAAACACCATATATTTT
-,TRBJ2-7,-,TRBV7-9,CASSWRGSNDMYEQYF,TGTGCCAGCAGCTGGAGGGGTAGCAATGATATGTACGAGCAGTACTTC
TRBD1,TRBJ1-1,many,TRBV7-2,CASSLRAGTGPLNTEAFF,TGTGCCAGCAGCTTGAGGGCCGGGACAGGACCACTCAACACTGAAGCTTTCTTT
-,TRBJ1-1,few,TRBV27,CASSPGPYPGTTEAFF,TGTGCCAGCAGTCCCGGGCCTTACCCCGGAACCACTGAAGCTTTCTTT
-,TRBJ2-3,-,TRBV4-1,CASGGGAGTDTQYF,TGCGCCAGTGGAGGGGGGGCCGGCACAGATACGCAGTATTTT
-,TRBJ2-3,-,TRBV28,CASSSITRDLITDTQYF,TGTGCCAGCAGTTCCATTACACGGGACCTTATCACAGATACGCAGTATTTT
TRBD1,TRBJ1-3,-,TRBV7-6,CASSLYRGPGNTIYF,TGTGCCAGCAGCTTGTACAGGGGGCCTGGAAACACCATATATTTT
-,TRBJ1-1,few,TRBV7-6,CASRTLGSNTEAFF,TGTGCCAGCAGAACCCTTGGATCCAACACTGAAGCTTTCTTT
-,TRBJ1-3,-,TRBV7-2,CASSFAAFSGNTIYF,TGTGCCAGCAGCTTCGCGGCCTTCTCTGGAAACACCATATATTTT
TRBD2,TRBJ2-3,few,TRBV20-1,CSARGGPGLVGPLTDTQYF,TGCAGTGCTAGAGGGGGGCCGGGACTAGTCGGGCCTCTAACAGATACGCAGTATTTT
TRBD1,TRBJ1-1,-,TRBV7-6,CASSSRGQGGTEAFF,TGTGCCAGCAGCTCTCGCGGACAGGGTGGAACTGAAGCTTTCTTT
TRBD1,TRBJ2-1,-,TRBV14,CASSQEGRTGLYNEQFF,TGTGCCAGCAGCCAAGAAGGTCGGACAGGGCTCTACAATGAGCAGTTCTTC
TRBD1,TRBJ1-2,few,TRBV10-3,CAISRSQSHNRGRYGYTF,TGTGCCATCAGCCGCAGCCAGAGTCATAACAGGGGGCGGTATGGCTACACCTTC
TRBD1,TRBJ2-5,few,TRBV12-3/TRBV12-4,CASSIGTGEETQYF,TGTGCCAGCAGTATCGGGACAGGGGAGGAGACCCAGTACTTC
-,TRBJ2-3,few,TRBV6-5,CASSYGSPTDTQYF,TGTGCCAGCAGTTACGGTTCCCCCACAGATACGCAGTATTTT
TRBD2,TRBJ2-3,few,TRBV7-2,CASSLMTSGVTDTQYF,TGTGCCAGCAGCTTGATGACTAGCGGGGTCACAGATACGCAGTATTTT
TRBD1,TRBJ2-5,many,TRBV6-2/TRBV6-3,CASSYERTGGQETQYF,TGTGCCAGCAGTTACGAACGGACAGGGGGCCAAGAGACCCAGTACTTC
-,TRBJ2-2,-,TRBV12-3/TRBV12-4,CASFKTGELFF,TGTGCCAGCTTCAAGACCGGGGAGCTGTTTTTT
-,TRBJ1-2,-,TRBV5-6,CASSLDSRILYGYTF,TGTGCCAGCAGCTTGGACTCCCGGATCCTCTATGGCTACACCTTC
-,TRBJ2-2,few,TRBV7-8,CASSLYTGNTGELFF,TGTGCCAGCAGCTTATACACAGGGAATACCGGGGAGCTGTTTTTT
TRBD1,TRBJ2-5,-,TRBV7-9,CASSLKGERGREETQYF,TGTGCCAGCAGCTTAAAAGGCGAAAGGGGGCGCGAGGAGACCCAGTACTTC
-,TRBJ2-5,few,TRBV7-6,CASSLAEGGFQETQYF,TGTGCCAGCAGCTTAGCGGAAGGAGGATTTCAAGAGACCCAGTACTTC
-,TRBJ1-5,-,TRBV28,CASSSLREIYGNQPQHF,TGTGCCAGCAGTTCGCTCCGGGAGATTTATGGCAATCAGCCCCAGCATTTT
-,TRBJ2-7,-,TRBV7-8,CASSYLLGEQYF,TGTGCCAGCAGCTACCTTTTAGGCGAGCAGTACTTC
TRBD2,TRBJ2-5,-,TRBV27,CASSFVAGDLETQYF,TGTGCCAGCAGTTTTGTAGCGGGGGACTTAGAGACCCAGTACTTC
TRBD2,TRBJ2-5,few,TRBV5-1,CASSFLAGQETQYF,TGCGCCAGCAGCTTCCTAGCGGGACAAGAGACCCAGTACTTC
-,TRBJ2-5,few,TRBV7-9,CASSFPPQYF,TGTGCCAGCAGCTTTCCCCCCCAGTACTTC
-,TRBJ2-1,-,TRBV9,CASSVPVTEQFF,TGTGCCAGCAGCGTCCCCGTAACTGAGCAGTTCTTC
-,TRBJ2-1,-,TRBV20-1,CSARDSSEISYNEQFF,TGCAGTGCTAGAGATTCTAGTGAAATCTCCTACAATGAGCAGTTCTTC
TRBD2,TRBJ2-3,-,TRBV20-1,CSATGGADTQYF,TGCAGTGCCACGGGGGGGGCAGATACGCAGTATTTT
-,TRBJ2-2,-,TRBV7-9,CASSYIAGELFF,TGTGCCAGCAGTTATATAGCCGGGGAGCTGTTTTTT
-,TRBJ1-4,-,TRBV28,CASSFRPYRSEKLFF,TGTGCCAGCAGTTTCCGCCCATATAGGAGTGAAAAACTGTTTTTT
-,TRBJ2-7,-,TRBV4-1,CASSPSGSGRIGWSYEQYF,TGCGCCAGCAGCCCCTCGGGCTCAGGGAGGATCGGATGGTCCTACGAGCAGTACTTC
TRBD2,TRBJ2-3,-,TRBV4-1,CASSQGGSGGSGDTQYF,TGCGCCAGCAGCCAAGGGGGTAGCGGGGGAAGCGGAGATACGCAGTATTTT
-,TRBJ2-5,few,TRBV7-4,CASSLLKKPQYF,TGTGCCAGCAGCTTACTGAAAAAGCCCCAGTACTTC
-,TRBJ1-5,many,TRBV19,CASSPMGRGQPQHF,TGTGCCAGTAGTCCAATGGGGAGAGGTCAGCCCCAGCATTTT
TRBD1,TRBJ1-2,few,TRBV7-9,CASSLEDRDYGYTF,TGTGCCAGCAGCTTAGAGGACAGGGACTATGGCTACACCTTC
-,TRBJ1-5,-,TRBV6-5,CASSGGANQPQHF,TGTGCCAGCAGTGGGGGGGCCAATCAGCCCCAGCATTTT
TRBD1,TRBJ2-4,-,TRBV6-5,CASRLDRTNYLQYF,TGTGCCAGCAGGTTGGACAGGACGAATTACCTTCAGTACTTC
-,TRBJ1-3,few,TRBV18,CASSSGGRSGNTIYF,TGTGCCAGCTCATCCGGGGGACGCTCTGGAAACACCATATATTTT
-,TRBJ2-7,-,TRBV7-2,CASSPLTLSSYEQYF,TGTGCCAGCAGCCCCCTGACGCTCTCATCCTACGAGCAGTACTTC
-,TRBJ1-3,many,TRBV7-8,CASRLTRLPGNTIYF,TGTGCCAGCAGATTAACACGGCTACCTGGAAACACCATATATTTT
-,TRBJ1-1,once,TRBV29-1,CSVTWGGNTEAFF,TGCAGCGTTACCTGGGGAGGGAACACTGAAGCTTTCTTT
-,TRBJ2-7,-,TRBV12-3/TRBV12-4,CASTGVSYEQYF,TGTGCCAGTACAGGTGTCTCCTACGAGCAGTACTTC
TRBD2,TRBJ2-4,-,TRBV4-1,CASSQDAGTSGVIPRNIQYF,TGCGCCAGCAGCCAAGATGCGGGGACTAGCGGGGTAATCCCGCGAAACATTCAGTACTTC
TRBD1,TRBJ2-7,few,TRBV7-9,CASNYRDRGIHEQYF,TGTGCCAGCAATTACCGGGACAGGGGGATTCACGAGCAGTACTTC
-,TRBJ2-7,many,TRBV7-2,CASSLQRGTYEQYF,TGTGCCAGCAGCTTACAAAGGGGGACCTACGAGCAGTACTTC
-,TRBJ1-2,-,TRBV24-1,CATSDSKDYGYTF,TGTGCCACCAGTGATTCGAAGGACTATGGCTACACCTTC
-,TRBJ2-3,many,TRBV28,CATSARGAFFTDTQYF,TGTGCCACCTCGGCCCGGGGGGCATTTTTCACAGATACGCAGTATTTT